The following is a TCR beta chain sequence with its context. The target antigen is unknown. This CDR3 region has 11 residues. The germline V and J ends were trimmed by 5 bases and 12 bases, with 13 bases remaining between them. CDR1 and CDR2 (germline): MNHEY, SVGAGI. This record belongs to a study of shared clonotypes between healthy human individuals. Study observations and caveats: Donor clonotype sharing was expected to depend on sequencing depth.

The method was immunoSEQ multiplex PCR; TCRdb's version includes in-frame clones alone and lacks a portion of them. The sample records 2 million to 3 million clones, over 85% being singletons. The material sequenced was naive CD4+ T cells from PBMCs. The subset is: CD45RA+ positively selected. This chain links TRBV6-5 with TRBJ1-2; D ambiguous. The sequence was collected from a man aged 18 to 30 in good health. Some clones in this sample may be carry-over from other donors' samples. The CDR3 sequence: CASSERQAHTF. As DNA, the CDR3 is TGTGCCAGCAGTGAACGGCAGGCACACACCTTC.